These T cell receptor beta chains were read from a single sample in a study of CD8 T cells in Susac syndrome. TCRdb called the immunoSEQ multiplex PCR reads again in MiXCR, with one record for every CDR3 protein. The table includes 300,000 to 350,000 distinct CDR3 sequences, about 92% detected once. Sequenced: CD4+ T cells from PBMCs. The receptors were gathered from a human donor with multiple sclerosis. Both conserved end residues are part of each CDR3.

>TRBJ2-3|TRBV5-1
CASSFTTGQGPTDTQYF
>TRBJ2-1|TRBV10-1
CASSVVVGNEQFF
>TRBJ1-3|TRBV7-9
CASSPRANRGNTIYF
>TRBJ2-5|TRBV20-1
CSAGGFSGPLYQETQYF
>TRBJ2-1|TRBV3-1
CASSQGLVAHNEQFF
>TRBJ2-4|TRBV2
CASSEPERLGIQYF
>TRBJ2-3|TRBV7-2
CASSPTSQGTTDTQYF
>TRBJ2-3|TRBV2
CASGSGGRVDTQYF
>TRBJ1-2|TRBV6-2/TRBV6-3
CASSYNRGLRDYGYTF
>TRBJ2-7|TRBV14
CASSQEGGRHPYF
>TRBJ2-1|TRBV20-1
CSARPVGGDGEQFF
>TRBJ2-7|TRBV19
CASSAAALSYEQYF
>TRBJ2-1|TRBV11-3
CATSPTGRAGGEQFF
>TRBJ1-4|TRBV7-2
CASSPRAPGTGEKLFF
>TRBJ1-1|TRBV29-1
CSVESDLANTEAFF
>TRBJ2-7|TRBV12-5
CASGLRVYEQYF
>TRBJ1-4|TRBV20-1
CSARAGLFPQEKLFF
>TRBJ2-1|TRBV5-4
CASSLASVNEQFF